This TCR beta chain was documented in a study of cytomegalovirus exposure and HLA in healthy donors. About the research overall: A later analysis reported the same platform for the 90 to 150 validation repertoires and the roughly 650 first-cohort repertoires.

Among the 110 or so subjects of the validation cohort, separate from the roughly 600-subject first cohort, were the donors. The data were produced by immunoSEQ multiplex PCR, yet TCRdb's version contains in-frame clones alone and is incomplete. The profile shows about 180,000 clones, around nine tenths of them singletons. With respect to this clone: Its antigen is undetermined. No DNA is shown, since the ends of the CDR3 on it are uncertain; the CDR3 is the one TCRdb lists.

Whole-study findings and limits: Most TCR sequences were seen very rarely across donors, but some public TCRs occurred in many.

Specimen: PBMCs. The clonotype originates from a man aged 18 to 30 in good health and CMV-seropositive.

CDR3 amino acids: CAISESTFGAGGHEQYF. This chain connects TRBV10-3 to TRBJ2-7; the DNA was not used to check the table's D call, TRBD2. CDR1 and CDR2 (germline): ENHRY, SYGVKD. The CDR3 spans 17 amino acids, including both terminal residues.